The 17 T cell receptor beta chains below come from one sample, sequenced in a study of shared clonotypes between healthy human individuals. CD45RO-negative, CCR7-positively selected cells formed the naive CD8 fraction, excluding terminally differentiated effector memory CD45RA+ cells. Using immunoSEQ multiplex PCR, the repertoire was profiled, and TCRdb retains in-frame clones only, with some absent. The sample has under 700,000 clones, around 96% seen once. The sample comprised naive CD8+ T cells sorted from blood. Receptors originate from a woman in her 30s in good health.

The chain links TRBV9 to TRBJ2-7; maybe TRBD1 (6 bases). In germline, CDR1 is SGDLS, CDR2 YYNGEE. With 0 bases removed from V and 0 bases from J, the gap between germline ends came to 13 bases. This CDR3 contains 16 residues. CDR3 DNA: TGTGCCAGCAGCGTAGGGAGACAGGTCCCCTCCTACGAGCAGTACTTC. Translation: CASSVGRQVPSYEQYF.

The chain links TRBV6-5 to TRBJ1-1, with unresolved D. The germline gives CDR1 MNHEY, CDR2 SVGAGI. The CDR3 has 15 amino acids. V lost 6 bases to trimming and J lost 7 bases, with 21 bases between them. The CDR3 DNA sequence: TGTGCCAGCAGACACTCAGCCGGGTCCTCCCTTGAAGCTTTCTTT. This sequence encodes CASRHSAGSSLEAFF.

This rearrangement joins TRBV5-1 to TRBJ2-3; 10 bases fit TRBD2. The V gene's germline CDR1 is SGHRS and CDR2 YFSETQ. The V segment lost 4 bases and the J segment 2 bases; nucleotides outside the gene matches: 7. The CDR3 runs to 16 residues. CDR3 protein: CASSGWTSGYTDTQYF. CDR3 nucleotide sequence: TGCGCCAGCAGCGGCTGGACTAGCGGCTACACAGATACGCAGTATTTT.

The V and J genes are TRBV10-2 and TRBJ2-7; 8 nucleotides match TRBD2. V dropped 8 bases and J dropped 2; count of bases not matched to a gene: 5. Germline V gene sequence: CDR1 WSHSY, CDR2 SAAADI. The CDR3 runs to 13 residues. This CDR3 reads CASARGVAYEQYF. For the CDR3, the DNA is TGCGCCAGCGCGCGGGGGGTCGCCTACGAGCAGTACTTC.

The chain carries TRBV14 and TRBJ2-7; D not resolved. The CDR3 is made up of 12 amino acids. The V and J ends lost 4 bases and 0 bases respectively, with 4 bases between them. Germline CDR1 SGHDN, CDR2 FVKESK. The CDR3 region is CASSPHSYEQYF. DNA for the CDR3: TGTGCCAGCAGCCCCCACTCCTACGAGCAGTACTTC.

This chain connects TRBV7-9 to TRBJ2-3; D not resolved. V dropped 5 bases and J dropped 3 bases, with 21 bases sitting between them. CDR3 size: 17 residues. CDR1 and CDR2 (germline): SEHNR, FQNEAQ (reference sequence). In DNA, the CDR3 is TGTGCCAGCAGCCCTCCCTCCTGGGGTACGAGGACAGATACGCAGTATTTT. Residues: CASSPPSWGTRTDTQYF.

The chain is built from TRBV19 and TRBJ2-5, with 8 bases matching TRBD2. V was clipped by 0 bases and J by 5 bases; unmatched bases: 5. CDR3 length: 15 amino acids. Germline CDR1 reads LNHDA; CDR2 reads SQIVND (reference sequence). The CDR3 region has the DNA TGTGCCAGTAGTATAGATCGGGAGGGCCGGGAGACCCAGTACTTC. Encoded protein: CASSIDREGRETQYF.

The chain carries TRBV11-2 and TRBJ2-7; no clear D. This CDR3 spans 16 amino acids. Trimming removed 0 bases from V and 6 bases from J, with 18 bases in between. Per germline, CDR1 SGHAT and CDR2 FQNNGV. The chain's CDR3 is CASSLDPQTPSLEQYF. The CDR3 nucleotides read TGTGCCAGCAGCTTAGACCCCCAGACGCCTTCCCTCGAGCAGTACTTC.

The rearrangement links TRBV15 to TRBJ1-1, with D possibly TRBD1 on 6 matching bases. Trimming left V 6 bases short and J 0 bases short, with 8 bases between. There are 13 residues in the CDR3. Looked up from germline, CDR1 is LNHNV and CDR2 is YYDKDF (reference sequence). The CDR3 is CATSTGMNTEAFF. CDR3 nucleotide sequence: TGTGCCACCAGTACAGGGATGAACACTGAAGCTTTCTTT.

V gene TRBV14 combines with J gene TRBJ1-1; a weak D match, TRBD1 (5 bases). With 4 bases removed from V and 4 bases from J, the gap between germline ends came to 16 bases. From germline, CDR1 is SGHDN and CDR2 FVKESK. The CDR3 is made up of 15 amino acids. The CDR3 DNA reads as TGTGCCAGCAGCCTCCGCGGGGGAGGGTTCACTGAAGCTTTCTTT. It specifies CASSLRGGGFTEAFF.

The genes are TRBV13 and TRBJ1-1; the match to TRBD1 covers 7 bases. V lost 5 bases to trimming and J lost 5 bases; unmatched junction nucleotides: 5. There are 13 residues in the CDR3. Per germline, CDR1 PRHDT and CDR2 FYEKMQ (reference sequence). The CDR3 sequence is CASSPRQGTEAFF. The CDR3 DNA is TGTGCCAGCAGCCCTAGACAGGGAACTGAAGCTTTCTTT.

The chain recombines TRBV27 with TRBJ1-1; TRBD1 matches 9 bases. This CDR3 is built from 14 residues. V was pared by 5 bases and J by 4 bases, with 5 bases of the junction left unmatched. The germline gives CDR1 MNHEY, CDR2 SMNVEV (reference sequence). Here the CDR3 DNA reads TGTGCCAGCAGTCCGGACAGGGGAGGCACTGAAGCTTTCTTT. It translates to CASSPDRGGTEAFF.

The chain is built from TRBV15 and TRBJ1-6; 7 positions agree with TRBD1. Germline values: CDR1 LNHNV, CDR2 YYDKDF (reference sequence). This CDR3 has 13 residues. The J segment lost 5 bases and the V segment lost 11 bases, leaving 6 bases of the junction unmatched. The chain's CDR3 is CAAIQGNNSPLHF. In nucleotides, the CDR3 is TGTGCCGCTATACAGGGGAATAATTCACCCCTCCACTTT. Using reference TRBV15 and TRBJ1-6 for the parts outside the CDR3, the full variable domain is DAMVIQNPRYQVTQFGKPVTLSCSQTLNHNVMYWYQQKSSQAPKLLFHYYDKDFNNEADTPDNFQSRRPNTSFCFLDIRSPGLGDTAMYLCAAIQGNNSPLHFGNGTRLTVT.

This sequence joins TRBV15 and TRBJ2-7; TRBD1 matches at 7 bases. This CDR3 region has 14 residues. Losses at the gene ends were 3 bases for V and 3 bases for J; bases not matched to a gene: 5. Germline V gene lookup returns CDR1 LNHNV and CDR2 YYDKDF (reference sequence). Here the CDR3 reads CATSSKTGFYEQYF. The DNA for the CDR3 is TGTGCCACCAGCAGTAAGACAGGGTTCTACGAGCAGTACTTC.

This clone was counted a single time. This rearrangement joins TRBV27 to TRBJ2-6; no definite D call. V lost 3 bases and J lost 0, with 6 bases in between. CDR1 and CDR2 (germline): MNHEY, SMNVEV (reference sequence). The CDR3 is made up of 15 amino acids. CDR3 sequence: CASSLTSSGANVLTF. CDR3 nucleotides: TGTGCCAGCAGTTTGACGAGCTCTGGGGCCAACGTCCTGACTTTC. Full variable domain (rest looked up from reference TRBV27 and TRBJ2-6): EAQVTQNPRYLITVTGKKLTVTCSQNMNHEYMSWYRQDPGLGLRQIYYSMNVEVTDKGDVPEGYKVSRKEKRNFPLILESPSPNQTSLYFCASSLTSSGANVLTFGAGSRLTVL.

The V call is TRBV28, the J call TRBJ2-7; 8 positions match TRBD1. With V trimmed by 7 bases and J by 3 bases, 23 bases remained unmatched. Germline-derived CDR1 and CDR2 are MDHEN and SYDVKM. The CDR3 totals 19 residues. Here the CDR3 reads CASIPVSSLSGQGHYEQYF. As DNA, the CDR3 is TGTGCCAGCATCCCAGTTTCTTCCCTTTCCGGACAGGGCCACTACGAGCAGTACTTC.

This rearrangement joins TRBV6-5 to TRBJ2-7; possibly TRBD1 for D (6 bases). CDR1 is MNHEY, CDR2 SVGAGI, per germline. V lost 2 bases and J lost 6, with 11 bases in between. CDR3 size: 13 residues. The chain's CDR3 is CASSYGQGLEQYF. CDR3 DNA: TGTGCCAGCAGTTACGGTCAGGGGCTCGAGCAGTACTTC.